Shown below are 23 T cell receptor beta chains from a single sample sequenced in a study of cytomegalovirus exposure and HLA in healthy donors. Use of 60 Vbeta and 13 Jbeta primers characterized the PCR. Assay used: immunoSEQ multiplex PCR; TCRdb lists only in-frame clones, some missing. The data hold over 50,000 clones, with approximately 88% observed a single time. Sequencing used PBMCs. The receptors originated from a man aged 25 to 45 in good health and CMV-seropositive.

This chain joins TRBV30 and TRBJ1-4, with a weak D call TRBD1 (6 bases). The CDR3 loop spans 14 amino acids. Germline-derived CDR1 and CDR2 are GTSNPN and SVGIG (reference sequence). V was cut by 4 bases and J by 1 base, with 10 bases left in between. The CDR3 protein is CAWTTGITNEKLFF. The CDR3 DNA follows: TGTGCCTGGACTACAGGGATAACTAATGAAAAACTGTTTTTT.

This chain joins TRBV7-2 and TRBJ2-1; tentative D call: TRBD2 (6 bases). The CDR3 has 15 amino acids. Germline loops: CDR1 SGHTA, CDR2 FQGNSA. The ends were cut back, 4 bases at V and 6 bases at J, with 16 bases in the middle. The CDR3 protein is CASSSEGLPPNEQFF. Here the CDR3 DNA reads TGTGCCAGCAGCTCCGAGGGACTCCCCCCCAATGAGCAGTTCTTC.

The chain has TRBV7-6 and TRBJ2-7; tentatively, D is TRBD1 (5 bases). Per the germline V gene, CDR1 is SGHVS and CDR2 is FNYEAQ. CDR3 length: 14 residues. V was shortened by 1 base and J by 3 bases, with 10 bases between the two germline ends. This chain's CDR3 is CASSLERQNYEQYF. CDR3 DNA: TGTGCCAGCAGCTTAGAGAGACAGAACTACGAGCAGTACTTC.

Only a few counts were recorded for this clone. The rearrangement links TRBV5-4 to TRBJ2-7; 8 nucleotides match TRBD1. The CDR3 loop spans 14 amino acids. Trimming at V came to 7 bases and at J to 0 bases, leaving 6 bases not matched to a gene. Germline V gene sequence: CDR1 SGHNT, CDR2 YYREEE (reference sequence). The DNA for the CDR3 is TGTGCCAGCTCCTTGGACAGGGCCTCCTACGAGCAGTACTTC. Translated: CASSLDRASYEQYF.

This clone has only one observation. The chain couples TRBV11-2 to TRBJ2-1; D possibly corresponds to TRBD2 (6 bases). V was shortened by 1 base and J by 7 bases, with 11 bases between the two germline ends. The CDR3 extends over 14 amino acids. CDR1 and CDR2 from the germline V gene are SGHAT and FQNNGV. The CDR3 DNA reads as TGTGCCAGCAGCTTAGCGGGAGTAGTGAATGAGCAGTTCTTC. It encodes CASSLAGVVNEQFF. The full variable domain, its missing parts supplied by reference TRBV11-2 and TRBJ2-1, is EAGVAQSPRYKIIEKRQSVAFWCNPISGHATLYWYQQILGQGPKLLIQFQNNGVVDDSQLPKDRFSAERLKGVDSTLKIQPAKLEDSAVYLCASSLAGVVNEQFFGPGTRLTVL.

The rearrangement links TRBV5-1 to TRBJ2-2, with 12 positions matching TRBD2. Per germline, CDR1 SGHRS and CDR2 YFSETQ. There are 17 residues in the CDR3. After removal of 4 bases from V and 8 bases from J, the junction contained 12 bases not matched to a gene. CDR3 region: CASSPTYTSGRTGELFF. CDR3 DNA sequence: TGCGCCAGCAGCCCTACCTACACTAGCGGGAGGACTGGGGAGCTGTTTTTT.

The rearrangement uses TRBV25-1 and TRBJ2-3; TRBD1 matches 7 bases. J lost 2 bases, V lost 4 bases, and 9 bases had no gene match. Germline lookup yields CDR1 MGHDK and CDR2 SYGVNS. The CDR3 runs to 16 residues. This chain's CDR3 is CASSVPVGQTTDTQYF. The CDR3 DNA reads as TGTGCCAGCAGTGTCCCGGTGGGACAGACCACAGATACGCAGTATTTT.

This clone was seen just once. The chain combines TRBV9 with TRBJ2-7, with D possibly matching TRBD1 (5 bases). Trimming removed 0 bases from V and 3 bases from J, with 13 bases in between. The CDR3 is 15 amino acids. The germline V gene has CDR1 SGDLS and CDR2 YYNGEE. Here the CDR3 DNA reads TGTGCCAGCAGCGTAGGGGGCAGCGCCCACTACGAGCAGTACTTC. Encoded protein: CASSVGGSAHYEQYF.

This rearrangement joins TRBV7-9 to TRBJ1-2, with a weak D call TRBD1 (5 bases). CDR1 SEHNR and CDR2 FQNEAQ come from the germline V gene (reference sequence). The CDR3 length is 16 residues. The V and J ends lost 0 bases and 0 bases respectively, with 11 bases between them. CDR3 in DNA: TGTGCCAGCAGCTTAGCGTTGGCAGGGCCTAACTATGGCTACACCTTC. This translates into CASSLALAGPNYGYTF.

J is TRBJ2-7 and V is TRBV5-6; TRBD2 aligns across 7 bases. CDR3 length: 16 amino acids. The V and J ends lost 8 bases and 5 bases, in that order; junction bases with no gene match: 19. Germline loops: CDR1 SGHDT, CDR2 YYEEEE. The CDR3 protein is CASSGGGEKKGDEQYF. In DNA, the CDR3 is TGTGCCAGTTCGGGTGGGGGGGAGAAAAAGGGCGACGAGCAGTACTTC.

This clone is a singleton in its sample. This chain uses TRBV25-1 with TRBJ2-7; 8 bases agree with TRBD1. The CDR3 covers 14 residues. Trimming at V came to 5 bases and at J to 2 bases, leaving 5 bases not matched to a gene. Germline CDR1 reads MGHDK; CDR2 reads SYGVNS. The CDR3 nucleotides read TGTGCCAGCAGTAGGGAGACAGGGGCCTACGAGCAGTACTTC. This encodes CASSRETGAYEQYF.

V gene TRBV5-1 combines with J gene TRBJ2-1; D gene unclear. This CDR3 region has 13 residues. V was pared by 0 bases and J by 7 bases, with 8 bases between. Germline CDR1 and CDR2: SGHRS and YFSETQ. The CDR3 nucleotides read TGCGCCAGCAGCTTGGTAACTCCGAATGAGCAGTTCTTC. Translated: CASSLVTPNEQFF.

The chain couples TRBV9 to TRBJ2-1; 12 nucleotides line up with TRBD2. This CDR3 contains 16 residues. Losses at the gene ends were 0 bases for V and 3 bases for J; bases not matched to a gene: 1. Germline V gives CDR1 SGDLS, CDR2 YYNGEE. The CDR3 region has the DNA TGTGCCAGCAGCGTAGAACTAGCGGGAGGCTACAATGAGCAGTTCTTC. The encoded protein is CASSVELAGGYNEQFF. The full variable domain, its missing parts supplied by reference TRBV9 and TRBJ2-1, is DSGVTQTPKHLITATGQRVTLRCSPRSGDLSVYWYQQSLDQGLQFLIQYYNGEERAKGNILERFSAQQFPDLHSELNLSSLELGDSALYFCASSVELAGGYNEQFFGPGTRLTVL.

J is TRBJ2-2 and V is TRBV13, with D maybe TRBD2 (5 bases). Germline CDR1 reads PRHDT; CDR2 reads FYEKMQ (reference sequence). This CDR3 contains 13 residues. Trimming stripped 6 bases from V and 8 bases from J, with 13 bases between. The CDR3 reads CASRTGRTGELFF. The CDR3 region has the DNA TGTGCCAGCAGGACGGGAAGGACGGGGGAGCTGTTTTTT.

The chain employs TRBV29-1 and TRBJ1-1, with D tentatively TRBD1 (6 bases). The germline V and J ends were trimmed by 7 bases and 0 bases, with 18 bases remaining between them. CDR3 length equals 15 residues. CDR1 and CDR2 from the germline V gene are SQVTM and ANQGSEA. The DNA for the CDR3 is TGCAGCGCCCGACCTATGACAGGTCTGAACACTGAAGCTTTCTTT. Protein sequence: CSARPMTGLNTEAFF.

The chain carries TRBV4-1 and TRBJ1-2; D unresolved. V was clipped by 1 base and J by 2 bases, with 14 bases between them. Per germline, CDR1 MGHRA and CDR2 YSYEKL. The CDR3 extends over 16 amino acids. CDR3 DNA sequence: TGCGCCAGCAGCCAAGTACTCGGCGGGAGAAACTATGGCTACACCTTC. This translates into CASSQVLGGRNYGYTF.

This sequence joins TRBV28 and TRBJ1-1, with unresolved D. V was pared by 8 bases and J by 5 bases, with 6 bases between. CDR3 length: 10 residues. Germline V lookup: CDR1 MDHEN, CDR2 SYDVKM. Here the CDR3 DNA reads TGTGCCAGCCGGGGTACTGAAGCTTTCTTT. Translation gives CASRGTEAFF. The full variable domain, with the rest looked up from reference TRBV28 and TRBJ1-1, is DVKVTQSSRYLVKRTGEKVFLECVQDMDHENMFWYRQDPGLGLRLIYFSYDVKMKEKGDIPEGYSVSREKKERFSLILESASTNQTSMYLCASRGTEAFFGQGTRLTVV.

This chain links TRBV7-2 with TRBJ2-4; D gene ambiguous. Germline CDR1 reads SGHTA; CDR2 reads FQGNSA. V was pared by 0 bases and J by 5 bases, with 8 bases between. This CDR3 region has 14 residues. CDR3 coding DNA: TGTGCCAGCAGCTTAGCAGACTGGGAAAACATTCAGTACTTC. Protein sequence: CASSLADWENIQYF.

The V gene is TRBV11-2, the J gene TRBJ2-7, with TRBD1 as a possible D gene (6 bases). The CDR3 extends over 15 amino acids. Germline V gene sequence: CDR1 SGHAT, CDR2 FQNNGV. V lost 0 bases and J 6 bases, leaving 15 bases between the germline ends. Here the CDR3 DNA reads TGTGCCAGCAGCTTAGAGGGTATCCCCAGGGGCGAGCAGTACTTC. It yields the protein CASSLEGIPRGEQYF.

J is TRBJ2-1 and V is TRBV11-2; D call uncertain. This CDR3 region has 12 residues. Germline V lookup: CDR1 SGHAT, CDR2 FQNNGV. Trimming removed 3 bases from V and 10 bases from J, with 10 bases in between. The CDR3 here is CASSFRRMEQFF. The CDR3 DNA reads TGTGCCAGCAGCTTTCGGCGGATGGAGCAGTTCTTC. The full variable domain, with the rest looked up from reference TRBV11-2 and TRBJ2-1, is EAGVAQSPRYKIIEKRQSVAFWCNPISGHATLYWYQQILGQGPKLLIQFQNNGVVDDSQLPKDRFSAERLKGVDSTLKIQPAKLEDSAVYLCASSFRRMEQFFGPGTRLTVL.

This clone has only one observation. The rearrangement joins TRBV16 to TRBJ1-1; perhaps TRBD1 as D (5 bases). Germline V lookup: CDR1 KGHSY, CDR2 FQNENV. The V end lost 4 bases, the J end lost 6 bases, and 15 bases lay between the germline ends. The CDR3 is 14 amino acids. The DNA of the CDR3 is TGTGCCAGCAGCCCCCAGGGCAGGGACTCTGAAGCTTTCTTT. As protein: CASSPQGRDSEAFF.

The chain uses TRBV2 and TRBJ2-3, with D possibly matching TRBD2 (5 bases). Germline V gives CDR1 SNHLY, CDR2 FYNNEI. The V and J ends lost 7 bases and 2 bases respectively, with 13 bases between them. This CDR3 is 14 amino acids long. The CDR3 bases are TGTGCCAGCACCCAGGACTTCTTCACAGATACGCAGTATTTT. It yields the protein CASTQDFFTDTQYF.

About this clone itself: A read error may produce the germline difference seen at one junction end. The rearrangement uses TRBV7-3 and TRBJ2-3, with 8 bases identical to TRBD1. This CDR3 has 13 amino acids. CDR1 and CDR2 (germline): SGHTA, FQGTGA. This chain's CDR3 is CSSSLGQGGTQYF. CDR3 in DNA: TGTTCCAGCAGCCTCGGACAGGGAGGTACGCAGTATTTT. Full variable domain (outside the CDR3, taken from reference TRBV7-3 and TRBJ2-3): GAGVSQTPSNKVTEKGKYVELRCDPISGHTALYWYRQSLGQGPEFLIYFQGTGAADDSGLPNDRFFAVRPEGSVSTLKIQRTERGDSAVYLCSSSLGQGGTQYFGPGTRLTVL.